The following is a T cell receptor (beta chain) sequence with its context. The antigen it binds to is not known. The sample holds no much larger clone one base away, and base qualities are not on file. Libraries were constructed by PCR. At the Johns Hopkins FTIC core, DNA from the cultured CD4+ T cells underwent TCR sequencing with the Oncomine TCR Beta short-read assay. The QIAamp micro DNA kit was used to extract genomic DNA from the cultured CD4+ T cells. Oncomine TCR Beta libraries made from cultured CD4+ T cells were pooled using unique dual indexes and sequenced on an Illumina iSeq 100. Turning to the authors' computational methods: Non-productive sequences were filtered out, and CDR3s that did not start with C, did not end with F or W, or were shorter than 7 amino acids were discarded. Antigen-specific clonotypes were identified using the MANAFEST web application through comparison of peptide-stimulated wells with reference and other culture wells. For a clone to be called positive, the clone needed an FDR below 0.05, an odds ratio above 5, and a productive frequency above 0.1% in at least two of three replicate wells. A clonotype was classed as cross-reactive if the clonotype showed significant expansion both in SARS-CoV-2 spike wells and in at least one common cold coronavirus spike condition. CDR3 homology was assessed with Levenshtein distances (stringdist) and unrooted phylogenetic trees (ape) in R version 3.6.1. Using fastp at Q25 and MiXCR, TCRdb reprocessed the public reads and kept productive beta chains. Records with the same CDR3 protein are collapsed into one entry carrying the most frequent genes and DNA. TCRdb, rather than the study authors, made the V and J calls. Across this sample there are approximately 13,000 distinct CDR3 sequences, with about 60% seen only once. Roughly 13% of the sample is taken by the ten largest.

This record comes from a study of vaccination and CD4 T cells after COVID-19 (dated by TCRdb to the early 2020s). Looking at the study overall: Convalescent patients had a positive SARS-CoV-2 result on nasal swab PCR, and of these patients, fewer than ten had mild disease and one had severe disease. The convalescent cohort included six males and four females, with two Hispanic individuals, seven Caucasians, two Asians and one multiracial person. Participants received two doses of either the Pfizer-BioNTech BNT162b2 vaccine (n=8) or the Moderna mRNA-1273 vaccine (n=2). Post-COVID blood samples from convalescent patients were collected a median of about 100 days after diagnosis, with a range of roughly 30 to 170 days. Post-vaccine blood samples were taken a median of around 70 days after the second vaccine dose, with a range of about 14 to 241 days. Culture stimuli were overlapping spike peptide pools from SARS-CoV-2 and from the common cold coronaviruses HCoV-NL63, HCoV-OC43 and HCoV-229E. As controls, cultures received a CEFX viral epitope pool (the positive control), an HIV-1 Nef peptide pool (the negative control), or no peptide at all. The spike-specific CD4+ TCR repertoire was compared before and after mRNA vaccination in over 9 COVID-19 convalescent patients and a handful of infection-naive healthy vaccine recipients.

General conclusions and limits of the study: In convalescent patients, nearly all vaccine-specific clones (304 of 307) were found to be mono-reactive for SARS-CoV-2 spike rather than cross-reactive with common cold coronaviruses. The number of convalescent patients in the study was relatively small, and the study did not examine early timepoints following natural infection. In convalescent patients, a median 86.3% of post-vaccine SARS-CoV-2-reactive clones were detected only after vaccination, and vaccine-specific priming was suggested by this finding. The median count of SARS-CoV-2-reactive clonotypes went up from around 20 after infection to more than 30 after vaccination, although the change was not significant.

The sample's treatment or condition label, decoded: approximately 9-day PBMC culture with coronavirus spike peptide pools or control peptides (ViraFEST assay). The study used the ViraFEST assay, which expanded antigen-specific T cells with peptide pools and then identified expanded clonotypes by TCR sequencing. The convalescent patients' positive SARS-CoV-2 PCR tests were from March to December 2020, which was before the Alpha, Beta and Delta variants emerged in the United States. Each well held around 2.1 million PBMCs cultured with approximately 9.2 ug/ml peptide pools in IMDM containing around 5.5% human AB serum and 9 to 10 IU/ml IL-2. On days 3 and 7, half of the culture medium was replaced with fresh IL-2-containing medium. After around 10 days of culture, CD4+ T cells were isolated by negative selection with the EasySep CD4+ T cell isolation kit. Ficoll-Paque Plus gradient centrifugation was used to isolate PBMCs from whole blood, and the isolated PBMCs were then either used fresh or cryopreserved at -140C. Each culture condition was generally run in triplicate wells.

The CDR3 numbers 15 residues from cysteine through phenylalanine. The kept DNA is CDR3 alone, 45 bases in frame from the first base. CDR1 is given as DFQATT and CDR2 as SNEGSKA, both from the germline V gene (reference sequence). V and J are truncated by 3 bases and 0 bases respectively, leaving an intervening sequence of 13 bases. Material for sequencing was CD4+ T cells from blood, cultured in vitro. The clonotype comes from a human donor who had recovered from COVID-19. The V gene is TRBV20-1 and the J gene is TRBJ2-3; no confident D gene assignment can be made. In nucleotides, the sequence is TGCAGTGCTAGTAGTCCTGCGCGAAGCACAGATACGCAGTATTTT. Its protein product is CSASSPARSTDTQYF.